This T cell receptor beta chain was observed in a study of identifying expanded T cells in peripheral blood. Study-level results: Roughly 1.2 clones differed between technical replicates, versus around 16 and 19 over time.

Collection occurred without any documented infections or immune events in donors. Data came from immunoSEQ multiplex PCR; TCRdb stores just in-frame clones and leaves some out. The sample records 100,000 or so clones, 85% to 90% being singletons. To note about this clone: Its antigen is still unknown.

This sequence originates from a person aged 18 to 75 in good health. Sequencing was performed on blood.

CDR3 sequence (DNA): TGTGCCAGCACAAATTACTATGGCTACACCTTC. This encodes CASTNYYGYTF. The chain recombines TRBV7-2 with TRBJ1-2, with unresolved D. The CDR3 has 11 residues. Germline values: CDR1 SGHTA, CDR2 FQGNSA. Trimming removed 7 bases from V and 3 bases from J, with 6 bases in between.